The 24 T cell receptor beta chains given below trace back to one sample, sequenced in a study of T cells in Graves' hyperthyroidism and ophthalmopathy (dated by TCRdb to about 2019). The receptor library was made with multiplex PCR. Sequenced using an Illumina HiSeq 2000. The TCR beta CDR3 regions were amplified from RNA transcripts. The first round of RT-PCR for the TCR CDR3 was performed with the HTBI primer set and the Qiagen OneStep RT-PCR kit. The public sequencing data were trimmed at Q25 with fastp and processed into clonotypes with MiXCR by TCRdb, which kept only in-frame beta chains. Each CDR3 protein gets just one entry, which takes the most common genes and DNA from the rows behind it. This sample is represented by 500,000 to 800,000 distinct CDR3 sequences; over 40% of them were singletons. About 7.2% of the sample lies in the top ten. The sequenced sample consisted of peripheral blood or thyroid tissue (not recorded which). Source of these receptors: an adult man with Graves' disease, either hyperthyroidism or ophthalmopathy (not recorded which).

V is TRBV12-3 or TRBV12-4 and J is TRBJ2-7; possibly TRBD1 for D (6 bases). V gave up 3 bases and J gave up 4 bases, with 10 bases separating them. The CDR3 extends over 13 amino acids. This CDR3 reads CASSFQGRYEQYF. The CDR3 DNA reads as TGTGCCAGCAGTTTTCAGGGGCGATACGAGCAGTACTTC.

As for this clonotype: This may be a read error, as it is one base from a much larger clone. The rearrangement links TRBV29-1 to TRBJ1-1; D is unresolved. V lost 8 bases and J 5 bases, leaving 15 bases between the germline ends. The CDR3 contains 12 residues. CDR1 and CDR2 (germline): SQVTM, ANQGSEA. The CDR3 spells CSKTDGGTEAFF. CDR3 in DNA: TGCAGCAAAACGGACGGCGGGACTGAAGCTTTCTTT.

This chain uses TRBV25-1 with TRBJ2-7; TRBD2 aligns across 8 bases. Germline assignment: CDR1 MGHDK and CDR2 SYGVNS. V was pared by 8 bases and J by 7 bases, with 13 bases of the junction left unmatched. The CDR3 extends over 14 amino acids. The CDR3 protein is CASGILADPGEQYF. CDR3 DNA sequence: TGTGCCAGCGGAATACTAGCGGACCCGGGGGAGCAGTACTTC.

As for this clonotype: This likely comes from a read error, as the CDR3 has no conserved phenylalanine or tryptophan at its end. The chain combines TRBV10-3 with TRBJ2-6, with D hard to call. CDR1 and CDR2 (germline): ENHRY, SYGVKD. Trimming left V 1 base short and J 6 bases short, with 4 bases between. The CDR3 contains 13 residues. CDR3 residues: CAISELAANVLTS. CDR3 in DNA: TGTGCCATCAGTGAGTTGGCGGCCAACGTCCTGACTTCC.

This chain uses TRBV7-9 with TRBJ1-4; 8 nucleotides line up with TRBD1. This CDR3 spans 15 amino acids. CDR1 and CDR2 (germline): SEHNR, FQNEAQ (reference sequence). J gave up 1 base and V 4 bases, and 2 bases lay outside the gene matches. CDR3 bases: TGTGCCAGCAGCTACGGACAGGGAACTAATGAAAAACTGTTTTTT. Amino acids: CASSYGQGTNEKLFF.

CDR3: CASSLAAGVNTIYF. CDR3 DNA: TGTGCCAGCAGCTTAGCGGCGGGGGTGAACACCATATATTTT. The rearrangement uses TRBV7-2 and TRBJ1-3; TRBD1 is a possible D gene (5 bases). The germline V and J ends were trimmed by 0 bases and 7 bases, with 10 bases remaining between them. The length of the CDR3 is 14 residues. The germline CDR1 and CDR2 sequences are SGHTA and FQGNSA.

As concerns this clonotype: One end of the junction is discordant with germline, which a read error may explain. The CDR3 here is CSGRGLAGDGCGELVF. The CDR3 region has the DNA TGCAGCGGCAGAGGACTAGCGGGAGATGGGTGCGGGGAGCTGGTTTTT. J is TRBJ2-2 and V is TRBV29-1; 13 bases agree with TRBD2. Germline CDR1 reads SQVTM; CDR2 reads ANQGSEA. The CDR3 runs 16 residues.

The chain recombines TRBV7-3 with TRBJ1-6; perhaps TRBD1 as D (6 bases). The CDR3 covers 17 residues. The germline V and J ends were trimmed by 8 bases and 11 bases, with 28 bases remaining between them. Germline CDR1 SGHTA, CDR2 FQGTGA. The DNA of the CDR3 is TGTGCCAGCTCACGAATATCCGAGGGGGACGGCCGTGCACCCCTCCACTTT. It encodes CASSRISEGDGRAPLHF.

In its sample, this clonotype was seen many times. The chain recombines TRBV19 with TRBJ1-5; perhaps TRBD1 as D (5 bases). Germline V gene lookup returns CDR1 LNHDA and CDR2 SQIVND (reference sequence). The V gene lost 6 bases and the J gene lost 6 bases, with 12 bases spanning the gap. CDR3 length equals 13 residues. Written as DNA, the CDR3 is TGTGCCAGTAGGGGGGGGAACGGTCAGCCCCAGCATTTT. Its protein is CASRGGNGQPQHF. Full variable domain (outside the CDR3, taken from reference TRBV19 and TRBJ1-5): DGGITQSPKYLFRKEGQNVTLSCEQNLNHDAMYWYRQDPGQGLRLIYYSQIVNDFQKGDIAEGYSVSREKKESFPLTVTSAQKNPTAFYLCASRGGNGQPQHFGDGTRLSIL.

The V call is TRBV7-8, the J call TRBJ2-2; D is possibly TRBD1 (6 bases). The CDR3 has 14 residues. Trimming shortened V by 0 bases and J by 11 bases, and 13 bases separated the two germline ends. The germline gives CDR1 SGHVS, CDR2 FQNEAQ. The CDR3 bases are TGTGCCAGCAGCTTAGCACAGGGTCGGGTTGAGCTGTTTTTT. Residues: CASSLAQGRVELFF.

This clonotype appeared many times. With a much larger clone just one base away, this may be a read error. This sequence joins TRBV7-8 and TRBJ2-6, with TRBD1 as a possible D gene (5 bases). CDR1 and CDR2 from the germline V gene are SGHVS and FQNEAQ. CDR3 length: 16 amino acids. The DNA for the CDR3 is TGTGCCAGCAGCTTATACTCCCACTCTGGGGCCAACATCCTGACTTTC. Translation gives CASSLYSHSGANILTF. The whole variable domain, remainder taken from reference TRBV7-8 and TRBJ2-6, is GAGVSQSPRYKVAKRGQDVALRCDPISGHVSLFWYQQALGQGPEFLTYFQNEAQLDKSGLPSDRFFAERPEGSVSTLKIQRTQQEDSAVYLCASSLYSHSGANILTFGAGSRLTVL.

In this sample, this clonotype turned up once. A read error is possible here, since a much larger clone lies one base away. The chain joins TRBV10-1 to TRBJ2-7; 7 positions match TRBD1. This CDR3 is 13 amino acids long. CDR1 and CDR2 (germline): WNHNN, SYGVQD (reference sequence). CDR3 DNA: TGCGCCAGCAGTGCGGGACAGTCCTACGAGCAGTGCTTC. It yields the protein CASSAGQSYEQCF.

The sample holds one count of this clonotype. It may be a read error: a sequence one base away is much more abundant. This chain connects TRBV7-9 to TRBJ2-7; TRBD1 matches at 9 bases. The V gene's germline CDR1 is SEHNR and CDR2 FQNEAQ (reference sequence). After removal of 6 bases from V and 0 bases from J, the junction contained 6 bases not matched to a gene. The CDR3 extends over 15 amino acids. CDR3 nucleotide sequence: TGTGCCAGCAGTGACGGGACAGGGCCCTCCTACGAGCAGTACTTC. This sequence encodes CASSDGTGPSYEQYF.

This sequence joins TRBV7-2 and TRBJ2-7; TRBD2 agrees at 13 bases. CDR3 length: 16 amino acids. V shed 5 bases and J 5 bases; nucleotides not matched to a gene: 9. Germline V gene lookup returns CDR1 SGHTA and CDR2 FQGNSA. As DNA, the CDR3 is TGTGCCAGCAGCCCAAGACTAGCGGGAGGCGGCGACGAGCAGTACTTC. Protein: CASSPRLAGGGDEQYF.

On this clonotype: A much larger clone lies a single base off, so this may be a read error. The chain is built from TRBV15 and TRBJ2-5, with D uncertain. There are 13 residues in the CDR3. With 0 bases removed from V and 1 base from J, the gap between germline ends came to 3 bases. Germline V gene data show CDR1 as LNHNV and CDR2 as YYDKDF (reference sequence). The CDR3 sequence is CATSRDFQETQYF. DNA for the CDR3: TGTGCCACCAGCAGAGACTTCCAAGAGACCCAGTACTTC.

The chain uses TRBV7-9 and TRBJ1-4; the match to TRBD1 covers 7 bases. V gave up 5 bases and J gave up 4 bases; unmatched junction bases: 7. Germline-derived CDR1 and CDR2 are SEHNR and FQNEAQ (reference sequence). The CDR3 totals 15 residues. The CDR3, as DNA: TGTGCCAGCAGCCGCAAGCGGGACAGTAATGAAAAACTGTTTTTT. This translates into CASSRKRDSNEKLFF.

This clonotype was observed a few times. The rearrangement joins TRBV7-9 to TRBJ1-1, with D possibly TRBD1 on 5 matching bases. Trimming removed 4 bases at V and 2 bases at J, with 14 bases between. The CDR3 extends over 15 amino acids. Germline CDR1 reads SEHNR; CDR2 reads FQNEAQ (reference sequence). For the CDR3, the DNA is TGTGCCAGCAGCTCAGACGCGGGGGGAAACACTGAAGCTTTCTTT. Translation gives CASSSDAGGNTEAFF.

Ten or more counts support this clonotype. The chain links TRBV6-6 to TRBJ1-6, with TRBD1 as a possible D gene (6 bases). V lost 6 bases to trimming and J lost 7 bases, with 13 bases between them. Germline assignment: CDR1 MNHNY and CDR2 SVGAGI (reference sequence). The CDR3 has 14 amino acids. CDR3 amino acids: CASSPGAMNSPLHF. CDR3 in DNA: TGTGCCAGCAGCCCGGGGGCGATGAATTCACCCCTCCACTTT.

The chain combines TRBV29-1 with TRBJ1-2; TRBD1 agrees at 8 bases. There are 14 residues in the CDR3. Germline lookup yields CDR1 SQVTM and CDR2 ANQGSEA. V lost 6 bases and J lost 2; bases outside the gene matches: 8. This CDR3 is CSVRGGQDNYGYTF. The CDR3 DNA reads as TGCAGCGTACGTGGGGGACAGGACAACTATGGCTACACCTTC.

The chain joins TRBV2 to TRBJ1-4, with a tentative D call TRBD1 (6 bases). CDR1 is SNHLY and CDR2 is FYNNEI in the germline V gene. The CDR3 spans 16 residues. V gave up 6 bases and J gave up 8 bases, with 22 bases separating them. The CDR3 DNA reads TGTGCCAGCAGCGTACCCGCCCCGGGGGCGCGAGAAAAACTGTTTTTT. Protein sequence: CASSVPAPGAREKLFF.

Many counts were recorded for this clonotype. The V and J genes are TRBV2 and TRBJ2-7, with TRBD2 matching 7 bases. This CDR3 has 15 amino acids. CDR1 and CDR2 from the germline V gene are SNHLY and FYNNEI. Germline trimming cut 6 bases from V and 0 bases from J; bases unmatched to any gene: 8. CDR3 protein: CASRERDFPSYEQYF. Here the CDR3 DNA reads TGTGCCAGCAGGGAGCGGGACTTCCCCTCCTACGAGCAGTACTTC. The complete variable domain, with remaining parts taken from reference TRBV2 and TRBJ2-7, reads EPEVTQTPSHQVTQMGQEVILRCVPISNHLYFYWYRQILGQKVEFLVSFYNNEISEKSEIFDDQFSVERPDGSNFTLKIRSTKLEDSAMYFCASRERDFPSYEQYFGPGTRLTVT.

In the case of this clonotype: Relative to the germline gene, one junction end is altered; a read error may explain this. The CDR3 is CASSPKKGGGYGYTF. CDR3 coding DNA: TGCGCCAGCAGCCCCAAAAAGGGGGGAGGCTATGGCTACACCTTC. The chain has TRBV7-2 and TRBJ1-2, with a possible D match to TRBD1 (6 bases). Germline lookup yields CDR1 SGHTA and CDR2 FQGNSA. The CDR3 contains 15 residues.

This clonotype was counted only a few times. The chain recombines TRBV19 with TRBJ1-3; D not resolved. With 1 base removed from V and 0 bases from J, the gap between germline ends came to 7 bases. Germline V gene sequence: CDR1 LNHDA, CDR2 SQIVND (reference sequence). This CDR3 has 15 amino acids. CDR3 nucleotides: TGTGCCAGTAGTATAGTTCACGGCTCTGGAAACACCATATATTTT. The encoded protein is CASSIVHGSGNTIYF.

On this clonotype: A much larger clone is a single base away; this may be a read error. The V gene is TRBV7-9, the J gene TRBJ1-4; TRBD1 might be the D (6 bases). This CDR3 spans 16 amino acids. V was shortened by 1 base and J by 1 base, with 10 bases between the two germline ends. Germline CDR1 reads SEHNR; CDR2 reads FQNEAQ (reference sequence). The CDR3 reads CASSLDRVETNEKLFF. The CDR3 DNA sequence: TGTGCCAGCAGCTTAGACAGGGTGGAAACTAATGAAAAACTGTTTTTT.